This T cell receptor beta chain was recorded in a study of regulatory T cells. The study, taken as a whole, reports: In CD3G-deficient patients, conventional CD4+ T cells were enriched for hydrophobic CDR3 residues at positions 6 and 7.

Trimming cost V 4 bases and J 3 bases; bases outside gene matches: 6. The CDR3 spans 15 residues. Germline V CDR1 and CDR2: SGHRS, YFSETQ. The primer mix had 52 TRBV and 13 TRBJ primers. TCRdb's table, derived via immunoSEQ multiplex PCR, lists solely in-frame clones and lacks some. The data contain tens of thousands of clones, 85% to 95% of them singletons. With respect to this clone: The antigen remains unidentified.

The chain is built from TRBV5-1 and TRBJ2-3; TRBD1 matches 9 bases. This sequence was found in a child aged 2-15 years with CD3G deficiency. The sample consisted of conventional CD4+ T cells sorted from blood. CDR3 sequence reads: CASSLQDRGTDTQYF. Written as DNA, the CDR3 is TGCGCCAGCAGCCTCCAGGACAGGGGTACAGATACGCAGTATTTT. The whole variable domain, remainder taken from reference TRBV5-1 and TRBJ2-3, is KAGVTQTPRYLIKTRGQQVTLSCSPISGHRSVSWYQQTPGQGLQFLFEYFSETQRNKGNFPGRFSGRQFSNSRSEMNVSTLELGDSALYLCASSLQDRGTDTQYFGPGTRLTVL.